Listed here are 9 T cell receptor beta chains from one sample, sequenced in a study of blood T cell repertoires in COVID-19. Clones were sequenced by immunoSEQ multiplex PCR, and TCRdb holds only the in-frame ones, with some missing. The data show around 250,000 clones, approximately 85% seen once. Sample: PBMCs or T cells enriched from blood (not recorded which). The receptors were gathered from a woman in her forties or fifties who had recovered from COVID-19.

This chain joins TRBV5-4 and TRBJ2-1; 9 bases are shared with TRBD1. V dropped 4 bases and J dropped 2; count of bases not matched to a gene: 4. There are 15 residues in the CDR3. Germline values: CDR1 SGHNT, CDR2 YYREEE (reference sequence). The CDR3 here is CASSTGQGTYNEQFF. CDR3 sequence (DNA): TGTGCCAGCAGCACGGGACAGGGAACCTACAATGAGCAGTTCTTC.

J is TRBJ2-5 and V is TRBV7-9, with 12 bases aligning to TRBD2. Unmatched junction bases numbered 5, after V lost 5 bases and J lost 1 base. The CDR3 runs 16 residues. The germline CDR1 and CDR2 sequences are SEHNR and FQNEAQ (reference sequence). The CDR3 coding sequence is TGTGCCAGCAGCATGAGGACTAGCGGGATCCAAGAGACCCAGTACTTC. Translating it yields CASSMRTSGIQETQYF.

A word on this clone: Other nucleotide sequences in the sample specify the same CDR3. The CDR3 loop reads CAISQTGGDQPQHF. Here the CDR3 DNA reads TGTGCCATCAGCCAGACAGGGGGCGATCAGCCCCAGCATTTT. The gene calls are TRBV10-3 and TRBJ1-5, with TRBD1 matching 10 bases. Germline V CDR1 and CDR2: ENHRY, SYGVKD. The V gene end was trimmed by 6 bases and the J gene end by 5 bases; junction bases not matched to a gene: 4. CDR3 length: 14 amino acids.

The chain has TRBV19 and TRBJ2-3; perhaps TRBD1 as D (5 bases). With 1 base removed from V and 2 bases from J, the gap between germline ends came to 10 bases. This CDR3 is 15 amino acids long. Germline V gene data show CDR1 as LNHDA and CDR2 as SQIVND (reference sequence). CDR3 sequence (DNA): TGTGCCAGTAGTATAGGCGGACACTACACAGATACGCAGTATTTT. Its protein is CASSIGGHYTDTQYF.

The gene calls are TRBV27 and TRBJ2-7; possible D gene TRBD1, 6 bases. V dropped 8 bases and J dropped 0 bases, with 17 bases sitting between them. In germline, CDR1 is MNHEY, CDR2 SMNVEV (reference sequence). This CDR3 is built from 15 residues. The CDR3, as DNA: TGTGCCAGCGCAACCAGAGGACAGTACTCCTACGAGCAGTACTTC. It translates to CASATRGQYSYEQYF.

The rearrangement joins TRBV3-1 (or the pseudogene TRBV3-2) to TRBJ2-7; 13 bases match TRBD2. The CDR3 length is 15 residues. The germline CDR1 and CDR2 sequences are LGHDT and YNNKEL (reference sequence). The V gene end was trimmed by 8 bases and the J gene end by 7 bases; junction bases not matched to a gene: 11. CDR3 region: CASGRGTSGIVEQYF. The CDR3 DNA sequence: TGTGCCAGCGGTCGTGGGACTAGCGGGATAGTTGAGCAGTACTTC.

CDR3 DNA: TGTGCCAGCAGCGTAGGGCTAGCGGATAACACAGATACGCAGTATTTT. Protein sequence: CASSVGLADNTDTQYF. The gene calls are TRBV9 and TRBJ2-3, with 7 bases fitting TRBD2. Per germline, CDR1 SGDLS and CDR2 YYNGEE. The CDR3 is 16 residues long. V gave up 0 bases and J gave up 2 bases; unmatched junction bases: 6.

The chain joins TRBV12-5 to TRBJ2-5, with TRBD2 as a possible D gene (6 bases). The CDR3 length is 13 residues. Trimming shortened V by 8 bases and J by 5 bases, and 15 bases separated the two germline ends. Germline CDR1 LGHNT, CDR2 FRNRAP. DNA of the CDR3: TGTGCTAGTCGAGAACCCGGAGGGGAGACCCAGTACTTC. Its protein is CASREPGGETQYF.

The V gene is TRBV28, the J gene TRBJ1-6, with a tentative D call TRBD1 (6 bases). Per the germline V gene, CDR1 is MDHEN and CDR2 is SYDVKM. The CDR3 is 16 residues long. V lost 6 bases and J lost 5, with 17 bases in between. CDR3 region: CASSLRQAPNNSPLHF. The CDR3 DNA is TGTGCCAGCAGCCTCCGACAGGCCCCGAATAATTCACCCCTCCACTTT.